This T cell receptor beta chain was identified in a study of T-cell reconstitution after alpha-beta-depleted transplantation in children. The CDR3 loop spans 15 amino acids. Germline V lookup: CDR1 SGHRS, CDR2 YFSETQ. Deletions cut 2 bases from V and 5 bases from J, with 17 bases between. This clonotype showed up just a few times. During its preparation, the TCRbeta library received unique molecular identifiers. TCRdb reanalysed the PCR reads using MiXCR and keeps one entry per CDR3 protein. Counted here are about 540,000 distinct CDR3 sequences, around 20% occurring once; the ten biggest clones make up 2.5% to 4%.

The gene calls are TRBV5-1 and TRBJ2-7; D unclear. Source: PBMCs from the stem cell graft donor, taken from the stem cell graft. The receptor was derived from a human donor who donated a stem cell graft to a child with acute lymphoblastic leukemia. CDR3 bases: TGCGCCAGCAGCTTAACTGATAATGGCAGCGACGAGCAGTACTTC. Translation: CASSLTDNGSDEQYF.